One sample yielded the 18 T cell receptor beta chains listed below, sequenced in a study of CD8+ T cells in alopecia areata. Extracted RNA was reverse transcribed into cDNA, the sequencing template. Assay: immunoSEQ multiplex PCR; the TCRdb copy retains only in-frame clones and omits some. The data contain roughly 150,000 clones, 55% of them singletons. What was sequenced was CD4+ T cells sorted from blood. The receptors stem from a human donor in good health.

This clone was seen just once. This rearrangement joins TRBV5-1 to TRBJ1-3; D is uncertain. Looked up from germline, CDR1 is SGHRS and CDR2 is YFSETQ. This CDR3 spans 13 amino acids. V lost 2 bases and J 4 bases, leaving 7 bases between the germline ends. The CDR3 sequence: CASSFGGGNTIYF. Here the CDR3 DNA reads TGCGCCAGCAGCTTTGGCGGGGGAAACACCATATATTTT.

This clone was observed a few times. J is TRBJ2-1 and V is TRBV29-1; 9 nucleotides line up with TRBD1. This CDR3 has 16 amino acids. The V gene end was trimmed by 3 bases and the J gene end by 4 bases; junction bases not matched to a gene: 10. CDR1 and CDR2 (germline): SQVTM, ANQGSEA. DNA for the CDR3: TGCAGCGTTGATACTAGACCGGGACAGGGATACAATGAGCAGTTCTTC. The encoded protein is CSVDTRPGQGYNEQFF.

The CDR3 here is CSVVWSTTEAFF. DNA for the CDR3: TGCAGCGTTGTTTGGTCTACAACTGAAGCTTTCTTT. V and J are TRBV29-1 and TRBJ1-1; D is uncertain. The CDR3 is 12 amino acids. The germline V gene encodes CDR1 SQVTM and CDR2 ANQGSEA. Trimming removed 4 bases at V and 5 bases at J, with 11 bases between.

The genes are TRBV7-9 and TRBJ2-3, with unresolved D. Trimming stripped 6 bases from V and 2 bases from J, with 12 bases between. Germline loops: CDR1 SEHNR, CDR2 FQNEAQ (reference sequence). There are 14 residues in the CDR3. CDR3 DNA: TGTGCCAGCAGTGCCTCGCGAAACACAGATACGCAGTATTTT. Translating gives CASSASRNTDTQYF.

This clone was seen a single time. This chain links TRBV29-1 with TRBJ2-1, with D perhaps being TRBD1 or TRBD2 (5 bases each). CDR3 length equals 13 residues. Germline loops: CDR1 SQVTM, CDR2 ANQGSEA. The germline V and J ends were trimmed by 6 bases and 12 bases, with 21 bases remaining between them. The CDR3 nucleotides read TGCAGCGTGGCCATGGGGGATACAATGAGGCAGTTCTTC. Protein: CSVAMGDTMRQFF.

The V call is TRBV5-4, the J call TRBJ2-7; 7 bases match TRBD2. Germline CDR1 reads SGHNT; CDR2 reads YYREEE (reference sequence). This CDR3 region has 15 residues. Losses at the gene ends were 2 bases for V and 2 bases for J; bases not matched to a gene: 7. The CDR3 protein is CASSLRTRQTYEQYF. For the CDR3, the DNA is TGTGCCAGCAGCTTAAGGACTAGGCAGACCTACGAGCAGTACTTC.

The chain carries TRBV2 and TRBJ2-7; 10 nucleotides align to TRBD1. Germline-derived CDR1 and CDR2 are SNHLY and FYNNEI. With V trimmed by 3 bases and J by 6 bases, 5 bases remained unmatched. This CDR3 has 14 amino acids. The DNA for the CDR3 is TGTGCCAGCAGTGACGACAGGGGGCACCGCGAGCAGTACTTC. Translation: CASSDDRGHREQYF.

The rearrangement links TRBV2 to TRBJ2-5; TRBD2 is a possible D gene (6 bases). The germline CDR1 and CDR2 sequences are SNHLY and FYNNEI. The CDR3 totals 16 residues. Between the trimmed V and J ends, which lost 2 bases and 2 bases, there was a span of 15 bases. The CDR3 coding sequence is TGTGCCAGCAGTGAATTCTTGCGGGACCGTCAAGAGACCCAGTACTTC. This encodes CASSEFLRDRQETQYF.

In the case of this clone: The same CDR3 can be traced to other DNA sequences in this sample. V gene TRBV7-9 combines with J gene TRBJ1-1, with TRBD1 matching over 7 bases. The CDR3 is 14 amino acids. The trim removed 5 bases at V and 3 bases at J, leaving 6 bases unmatched. Germline values: CDR1 SEHNR, CDR2 FQNEAQ (reference sequence). CDR3 DNA sequence: TGTGCCAGCAGCCTAAGGGACAGCGACACTGAAGCTTTCTTT. Translated, it gives CASSLRDSDTEAFF.

J is TRBJ1-2 and V is TRBV29-1; D ambiguous. Trimming cost V 4 bases and J 4 bases, with 16 bases left between them. The CDR3 totals 14 residues. The germline gives CDR1 SQVTM, CDR2 ANQGSEA. CDR3 residues: CSVAPSVSPYGYTF. The CDR3 nucleotides read TGCAGCGTTGCCCCAAGTGTATCGCCCTATGGCTACACCTTC.

CDR3 DNA: TGCAGCGGCAGGGTAGGGAATGAAAAACTGTTTTTT. It encodes CSGRVGNEKLFF. This rearrangement joins TRBV29-1 to TRBJ1-4, with D perhaps matching TRBD1 (5 bases). CDR1 is SQVTM and CDR2 is ANQGSEA in the germline V gene. CDR3 length equals 12 residues. Trimming removed 7 bases from V and 5 bases from J, with 11 bases in between.

The V gene is TRBV5-6, the J gene TRBJ1-1; no clear D. The CDR3 consists of 14 residues. The germline V and J ends were trimmed by 2 bases and 0 bases, with 8 bases remaining between them. CDR1 is SGHDT, CDR2 YYEEEE, per germline. CDR3 protein: CASSLFWLNTEAFF. The DNA for the CDR3 is TGTGCCAGCAGCTTATTTTGGTTGAACACTGAAGCTTTCTTT.

This chain joins TRBV6-5 and TRBJ2-7; D assignment may be TRBD1 or TRBD2 (5 bases each). The V end was cut by 4 bases, the J end by 1 base, with 11 bases between. CDR3 length: 14 amino acids. Looked up from germline, CDR1 is MNHEY and CDR2 is SVGAGI. The CDR3 DNA reads TGTGCCAGCAGTTCCTCCGGGGCTTCCTACGAGCAGTACTTC. Protein product: CASSSSGASYEQYF.

This clone was counted between two and nine times. The chain couples TRBV15 to TRBJ2-1; 15 bases fit TRBD2. This CDR3 has 16 amino acids. Germline CDR1 is LNHNV and CDR2 is YYDKDF (reference sequence). J gave up 12 bases and V 8 bases, and 14 bases lay outside the gene matches. CDR3 DNA sequence: TGTGCCACCCGGAACCAACGGGGACTAGCGGGAGGAGGGCAGTTCTTC. Translated: CATRNQRGLAGGGQFF.

In this sample, this clone turned up a few times. The rearrangement uses TRBV5-1 and TRBJ1-1; D is undetermined. The ends were cut back, 1 base at V and 0 bases at J, with 16 bases in the middle. Germline loops: CDR1 SGHRS, CDR2 YFSETQ. This CDR3 comprises 17 residues. CDR3 sequence reads: CASSLSYREDVNTEAFF. The CDR3 region has the DNA TGCGCCAGCAGCTTGTCTTATAGGGAAGACGTGAACACTGAAGCTTTCTTT.

This chain connects TRBV29-1 to TRBJ1-2; TRBD1 might be the D (5 bases). V lost 7 bases and J lost 7, with 13 bases in between. The CDR3 is 11 amino acids. Germline V gives CDR1 SQVTM, CDR2 ANQGSEA. CDR3 residues: CSAASGGGYTF. In DNA form, the CDR3 reads TGCAGCGCAGCTTCCGGGGGTGGCTACACCTTC.

The rearrangement joins TRBV5-6 to TRBJ2-7; 11 bases are shared with TRBD2. The ends lost 4 bases at V and 3 bases at J; junction bases unmatched: 3. Germline CDR1 is SGHDT and CDR2 is YYEEEE. The CDR3 loop spans 14 amino acids. The CDR3: CASSLTSGIYEQYF. The CDR3, as DNA: TGTGCCAGCAGCCTGACTAGCGGGATCTACGAGCAGTACTTC.

This clone was picked up a small number of times. This chain connects TRBV20-1 to TRBJ1-2; D is undetermined. This CDR3 spans 11 amino acids. Germline V CDR1 and CDR2: DFQATT, SNEGSKA (reference sequence). Trimming stripped 4 bases from V and 4 bases from J, with 7 bases between. The CDR3 protein is CSATRTYGYTF. CDR3 sequence (DNA): TGCAGTGCTACCCGAACCTATGGCTACACCTTC.